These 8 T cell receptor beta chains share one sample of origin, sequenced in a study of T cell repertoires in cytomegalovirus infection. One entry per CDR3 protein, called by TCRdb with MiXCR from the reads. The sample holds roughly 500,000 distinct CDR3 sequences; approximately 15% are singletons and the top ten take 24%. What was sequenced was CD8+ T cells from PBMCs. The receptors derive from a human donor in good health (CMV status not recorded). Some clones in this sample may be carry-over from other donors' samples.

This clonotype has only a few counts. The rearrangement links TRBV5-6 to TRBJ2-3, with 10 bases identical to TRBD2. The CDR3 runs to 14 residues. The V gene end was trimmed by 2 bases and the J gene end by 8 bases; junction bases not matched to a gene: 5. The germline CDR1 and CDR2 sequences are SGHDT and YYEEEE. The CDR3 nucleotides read TGTGCCAGCAGCTTCGGGACTAGCGTTCCTACGCAGTATTTT. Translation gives CASSFGTSVPTQYF.

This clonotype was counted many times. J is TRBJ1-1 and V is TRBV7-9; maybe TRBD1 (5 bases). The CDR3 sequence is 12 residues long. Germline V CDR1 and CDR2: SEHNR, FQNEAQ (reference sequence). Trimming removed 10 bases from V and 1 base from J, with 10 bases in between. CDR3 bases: TGTGCCACGACGGGGGGGAACACTGAAGCTTTCTTT. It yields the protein CATTGGNTEAFF.

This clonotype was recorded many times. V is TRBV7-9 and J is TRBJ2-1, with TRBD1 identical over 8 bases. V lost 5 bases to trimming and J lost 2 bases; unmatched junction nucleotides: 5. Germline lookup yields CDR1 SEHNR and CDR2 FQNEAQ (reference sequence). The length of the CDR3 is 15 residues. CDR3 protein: CASSPDRGAYNEQFF. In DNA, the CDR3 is TGTGCCAGCAGCCCCGACAGGGGTGCCTACAATGAGCAGTTCTTC.

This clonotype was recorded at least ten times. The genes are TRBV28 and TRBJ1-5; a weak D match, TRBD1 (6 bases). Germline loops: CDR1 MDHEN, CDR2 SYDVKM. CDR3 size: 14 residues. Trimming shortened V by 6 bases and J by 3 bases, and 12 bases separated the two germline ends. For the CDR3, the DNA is TGTGCCAGCAGGATTGACAGGAACAATCAGCCCCAGCATTTT. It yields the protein CASRIDRNNQPQHF.

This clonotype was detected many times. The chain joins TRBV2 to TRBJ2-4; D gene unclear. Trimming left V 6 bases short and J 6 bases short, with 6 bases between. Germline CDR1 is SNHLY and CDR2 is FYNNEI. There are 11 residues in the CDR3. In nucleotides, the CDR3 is TGTGCCAGCAGAGATCGAAACATTCAGTACTTC. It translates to CASRDRNIQYF.

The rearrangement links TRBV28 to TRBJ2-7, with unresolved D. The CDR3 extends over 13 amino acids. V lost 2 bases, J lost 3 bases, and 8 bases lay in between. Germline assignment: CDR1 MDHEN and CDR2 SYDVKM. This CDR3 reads CASSLELFYEQYF. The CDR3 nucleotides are TGTGCCAGCAGTTTAGAACTCTTCTACGAGCAGTACTTC.

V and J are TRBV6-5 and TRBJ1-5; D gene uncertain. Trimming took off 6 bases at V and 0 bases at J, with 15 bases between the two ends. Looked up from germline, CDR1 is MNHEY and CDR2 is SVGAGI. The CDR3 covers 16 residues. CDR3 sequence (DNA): TGTGCCAGCAGGCCGAGACGTCTTAATAGCAATCAGCCCCAGCATTTT. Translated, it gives CASRPRRLNSNQPQHF.

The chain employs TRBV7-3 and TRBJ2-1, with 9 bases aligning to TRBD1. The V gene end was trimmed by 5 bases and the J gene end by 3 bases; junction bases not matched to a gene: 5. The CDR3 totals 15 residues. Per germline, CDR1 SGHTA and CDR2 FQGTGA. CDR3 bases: TGTGCCAGCAGCCCCACGGGACAGGGCTACAATGAGCAGTTCTTC. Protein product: CASSPTGQGYNEQFF.